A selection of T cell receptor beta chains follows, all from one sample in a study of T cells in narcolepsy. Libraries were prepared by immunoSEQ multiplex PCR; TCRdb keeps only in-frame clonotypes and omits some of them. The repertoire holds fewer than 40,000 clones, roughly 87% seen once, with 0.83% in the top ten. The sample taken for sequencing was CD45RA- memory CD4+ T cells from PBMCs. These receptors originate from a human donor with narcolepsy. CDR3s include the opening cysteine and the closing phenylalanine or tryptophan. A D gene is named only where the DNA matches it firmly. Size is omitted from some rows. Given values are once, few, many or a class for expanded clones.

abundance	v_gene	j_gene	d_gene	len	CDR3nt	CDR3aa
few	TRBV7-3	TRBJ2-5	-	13	TGTGCCAGCAGCTTCTCGGGGAGGGAGACCCAGTACTTC	CASSFSGRETQYF
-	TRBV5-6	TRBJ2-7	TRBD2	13	TGTGCCAGCTTGACTAGCGGGTCTCTGAAGCAGTACTTC	CASLTSGSLKQYF
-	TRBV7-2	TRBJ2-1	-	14	TGTGCCAGCAGCTTGGACTATGGGAGCAATGAGCAGTTCTTC	CASSLDYGSNEQFF
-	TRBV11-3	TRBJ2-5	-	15	TGTGCCAGCAGCTTATTGAGGGGTACCCAAGAGACCCAGTACTTC	CASSLLRGTQETQYF
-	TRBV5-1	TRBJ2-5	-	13	TGCGCCAGCACGTTGGCTACTAAACAGACCCAGTACTTC	CASTLATKQTQYF
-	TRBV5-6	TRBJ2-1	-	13	TGTGCCAGCAGTCCGGCGGGGGCTAGTGAGCAGTTCTTC	CASSPAGASEQFF
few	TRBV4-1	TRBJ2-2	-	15	TGCGCCAGCAGCCAAGATAGGATTAGGACAGGGGAGCTGTTTTTT	CASSQDRIRTGELFF
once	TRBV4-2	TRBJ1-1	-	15	TGTGCCAGCAGCCAAGAATGGTCGAGGAACACTGAAGCTTTCTTT	CASSQEWSRNTEAFF
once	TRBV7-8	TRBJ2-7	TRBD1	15	TGTGCCAGCAGCTATGACAGGGCCGTGGGAAACGAGCAGTACTTC	CASSYDRAVGNEQYF
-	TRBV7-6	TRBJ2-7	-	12	TGTGCCAGCAGCGGGTGGACAAACGAGCAGTACTTC	CASSGWTNEQYF
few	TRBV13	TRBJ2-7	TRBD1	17	TGTGCCAGCAGCCGCACAGCGCTCAGGGGGCTGGACTACGAGCAGTACTTC	CASSRTALRGLDYEQYF
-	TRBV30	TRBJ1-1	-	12	TGTGCCTGGAGTGATTCTAACACTGAAGCTTTCTTT	CAWSDSNTEAFF
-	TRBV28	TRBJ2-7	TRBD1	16	TGTGCCAGCAGTCCTAGTGTCCGACAGGGGAGTTTCGAGCAGTACTTC	CASSPSVRQGSFEQYF
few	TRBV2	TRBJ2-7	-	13	TGTGCCAGCAGTCTGCGGACCTCTATCTCCCCGTACTTC	CASSLRTSISPYF
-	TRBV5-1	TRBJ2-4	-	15	TGCGCCAGCAGCTTGGTCCCGGGACAAAAAAACATTCAGTACTTC	CASSLVPGQKNIQYF
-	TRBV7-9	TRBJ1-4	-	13	TGTGCCAGCAGCTTCCACACAGATGAAAAACTGTTTTTT	CASSFHTDEKLFF
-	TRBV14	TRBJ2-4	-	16	TGTGCCAGCAGCCAAGAAGAGGGGCTAGCCAAAAACATTCAGTACTTC	CASSQEEGLAKNIQYF
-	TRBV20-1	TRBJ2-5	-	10	TGCAGTGCCGCCCCCGAGACCCAGTACTTC	CSAAPETQYF
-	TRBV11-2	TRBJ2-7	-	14	TGTGCCAGCAGCCCTAGTCCAGCATACTACGAGCAGTACTTC	CASSPSPAYYEQYF
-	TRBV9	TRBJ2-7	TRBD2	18	TGTGCCAGCAGGGGAGGTGGGGGTCGACTAGCGGCCTGCTACGAGCAGTACTTC	CASRGGGGRLAACYEQYF
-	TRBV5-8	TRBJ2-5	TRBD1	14	TGTGCCAGCAGCTCGGGACAGGGGGAGGTGACCCAGTACTTC	CASSSGQGEVTQYF
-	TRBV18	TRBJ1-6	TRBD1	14	TGTGCCAGCTCGCAGGACAGGGAGCGGTCACCCCTCCACTTT	CASSQDRERSPLHF
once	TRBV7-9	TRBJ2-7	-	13	TGTGCCAGCAGCTTGGCAGGGCCGAACGGTCAGTACTTC	CASSLAGPNGQYF
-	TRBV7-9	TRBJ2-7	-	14	TGTGCCAGCAGCTTAGACGGCGGAGTCTACGAGCAGTACTTC	CASSLDGGVYEQYF
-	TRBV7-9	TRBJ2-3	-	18	TGTGCCAGCAGCTTTCCGGTCCAACCGGGGGACCACGCAGATACGCAGTATTTT	CASSFPVQPGDHADTQYF
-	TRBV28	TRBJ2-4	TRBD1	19	TGTGCCAGCAGTTTAGATCGAGGCGGGACAGGGGGAGCCAAAAACATTCAGTACTTC	CASSLDRGGTGGAKNIQYF
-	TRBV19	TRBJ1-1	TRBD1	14	TGTGCCAGTAGTCCCCGACAGGGGTTCACTGAAGCTTTCTTT	CASSPRQGFTEAFF
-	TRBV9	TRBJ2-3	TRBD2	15	TGTGCCAGCACTCCGGGGACTAGCGGGAGAGATACGCAGTATTTT	CASTPGTSGRDTQYF